The sequence of this T cell receptor beta chain was determined in a study of OX40 agonist ivuxolimab in advanced cancers. On the study more broadly: Ivuxolimab, an agonistic anti-OX40 (CD134) antibody, was given to patients. Cancers in dose escalation were hepatocellular, melanoma, renal cell and head and neck. Averaging about 60 years in age, with a range of 23 to 79, the cohort was about 83% male. Findings and limits, study-wide: Some of the nonresponding patients also showed low levels of normalized T-cell clonal expansion.

Method: immunoSEQ multiplex PCR; TCRdb's copy keeps in-frame clones and lacks some. The sample has 70,000 to 95,000 clones; approximately 79% are singletons. Points on this clone: What it recognizes is unknown.

Germline CDR1 is KGHSH and CDR2 is LQKENI. Trimming shortened V by 3 bases and J by 7 bases, and 12 bases separated the two germline ends. The CDR3 sequence is 14 residues long. The J gene is TRBJ1-4, the V gene TRBV18; perhaps TRBD1 as D (5 bases). This sequence originates from an adult with an advanced solid tumor such as melanoma, head and neck, liver or kidney cancer. The material was CD4+ or CD8+ T cells sorted from blood, obtained in a trial of the OX40 agonist ivuxolimab. For the CDR3, the DNA is TGTGCCAGCTCACCTTCGGGGGTCAGTGAAAAACTGTTTTTT. The encoded protein is CASSPSGVSEKLFF.